This is a list of T cell receptor beta chains from one sample in a study of blood T cell repertoires in COVID-19. Measured with immunoSEQ multiplex PCR; TCRdb has only the in-frame clones, and not every one. The sample consists of approximately 150,000 clones, approximately 83% of them appearing once. Sequencing used peripheral blood. The receptors derive from a man aged 65 to 79 with active or convalescent COVID-19. CDR3s include the opening cysteine and the closing phenylalanine or tryptophan. D genes are given only for firm matches. Not all rows give a size; the values are once, few, many and, for expanded clones, a class.

J gene,V gene,clone size,D gene,CDR3 protein,CDR3 DNA
TRBJ1-4,TRBV18,once,TRBD1,CASSRQGTNEKLFF,TGTGCCAGCTCACGACAGGGTACTAATGAAAAACTGTTTTTT
TRBJ2-1,TRBV7-2,-,-,CASSLALREGINEQFF,TGTGCCAGCAGCTTAGCTTTGAGGGAAGGAATCAATGAGCAGTTCTTC
TRBJ1-1,TRBV5-5,-,-,CASSLAGEFGFTEAFF,TGTGCCAGCAGCTTGGCAGGGGAATTCGGGTTTACTGAAGCTTTCTTT
TRBJ2-5,TRBV5-4,few,-,CASSNGNSQETQYF,TGTGCCAGCAGCAACGGGAATTCCCAAGAGACCCAGTACTTC
TRBJ2-7,TRBV7-9,-,TRBD2,CASSFAAGGYEQYF,TGTGCCAGCAGCTTCGCAGCGGGGGGCTACGAGCAGTACTTC
TRBJ2-3,TRBV2,-,-,CASGDTGNTDTQYF,TGTGCCAGCGGGGACACAGGGAACACAGATACGCAGTATTTT
TRBJ2-3,TRBV25-1,-,TRBD2,CASSELGGGATTDTQYF,TGTGCCAGCAGTGAATTAGGCGGGGGGGCCACCACAGATACGCAGTATTTT
TRBJ2-6,TRBV7-3,-,TRBD1,CASSLTGASGANVLTF,TGTGCCAGCAGCTTGACAGGGGCCTCTGGGGCCAACGTCCTGACTTTC
TRBJ1-1,TRBV5-1,few,TRBD1,CASSATGVTEAFF,TGCGCCAGCAGCGCCACAGGGGTAACTGAAGCTTTCTTT
TRBJ1-1,TRBV11-3,-,TRBD1,CASSLDQRGQAFF,TGTGCCAGCAGCTTAGATCAGAGGGGGCAAGCTTTCTTT
TRBJ1-2,TRBV7-2,-,-,CASSLGTQEGSVYGYTF,TGTGCCAGCAGCTTAGGCACCCAAGAGGGTTCCGTCTATGGCTACACCTTC
TRBJ1-1,TRBV7-9,-,-,CASSPLTGDRNTEAFF,TGTGCCAGCAGCCCACTGACAGGAGATAGGAACACTGAAGCTTTCTTT
TRBJ1-2,TRBV27,-,-,CASSPKAVTSGYTF,TGTGCCAGCAGTCCTAAGGCGGTTACAAGTGGCTACACCTTC
TRBJ1-1,TRBV6-2/TRBV6-3,-,-,CASSRSGDTTEAFF,TGTGCCAGCAGCCGATCTGGGGACACCACTGAAGCTTTCTTT